This T cell receptor beta chain was sequenced in a study of blood T cell repertoires in COVID-19 (dated by TCRdb to 2018 to 2020). A note on the overall study: Samples covering the acute and convalescent phases of COVID-19 were provided by collaborators in the United States, Italy and Spain. HLA class I and class II types, where available, came from metadata supplied by the sample provider rather than from assay-based typing. Nearly every sample came with metadata listing a de-identified subject ID, COVID-19 status, age in years and sex. Samples came from the ongoing ImmuneRACE study (first 160 participants) plus 1,254 subjects from 6 global collaborators. The repertoires were made available in a free public database intended to serve as a resource for research on the immune response to SARS-CoV-2. The dataset comprised deeply sampled blood TCRbeta repertoires from subjects exposed to, actively infected with, or recovered from COVID-19. The prospective study material was composed of cDNA or gDNA derived from T cells, B-cell-depleted T cells, or PBMCs. General study outcomes and caveats: The quantity of clinical and demographic metadata differed by source and by participant and was supplied without curation.

TCRbeta CDR3 regions were amplified from genomic DNA using the immunoSEQ Assay, a bias-controlled multiplex PCR. The authors' analysis ran thus. Nucleated cell counts per sample were estimated from amplification of reference gene primers within the assay. Sequence reads were collapsed and filtered to measure the absolute abundance of every unique TCRbeta CDR3 rearrangement. For each sample, productive Simpson clonality was calculated as the square root of Simpson's diversity index across productive rearrangements. As stored in TCRdb, this immuneACCESS dataset retains in-frame rearrangements with V and J assigned. A fraction of the clones does not appear; measured against another copy, unresolved V genes explain less than half of the discrepancy, and the remainder lacks a known reason. The V and J calls and the clone size are those of that table, but D and trimming were determined from the DNA. The sample has around 250,000 clones on record, almost 85% of them singletons. Under 2% of the sample goes to the ten largest clones.

Turning to this clone: Its antigen remains unidentified. Base-call qualities are not available, and no considerably larger clone is one nucleotide away.

Each collaborating institution followed its own protocols to collect whole blood in K2EDTA tubes. For TCRbeta analysis, collaborators shipped samples as frozen whole blood, isolated PBMCs, or DNA extracted from either of those sample types. The germline ends are 7 bases apart after V is trimmed by 5 bases and J by 3 bases. CDR1 and CDR2, per the germline V gene, are SGHNT and YENEEA. Taken from cysteine to phenylalanine, the CDR3 has 12 residues. Only the CDR3 part of the read is kept: 36 bases, read in frame from the first base. The chain joins TRBV11-3 to TRBJ1-1; confidence is insufficient to name the D gene. This sequence was found in an elderly woman with acute or convalescent COVID-19. Sample: peripheral blood. This receptor has the CDR3 CASSHRDTEAFF. The base sequence is TGTGCCAGCAGCCACCGGGACACTGAAGCTTTCTTT.